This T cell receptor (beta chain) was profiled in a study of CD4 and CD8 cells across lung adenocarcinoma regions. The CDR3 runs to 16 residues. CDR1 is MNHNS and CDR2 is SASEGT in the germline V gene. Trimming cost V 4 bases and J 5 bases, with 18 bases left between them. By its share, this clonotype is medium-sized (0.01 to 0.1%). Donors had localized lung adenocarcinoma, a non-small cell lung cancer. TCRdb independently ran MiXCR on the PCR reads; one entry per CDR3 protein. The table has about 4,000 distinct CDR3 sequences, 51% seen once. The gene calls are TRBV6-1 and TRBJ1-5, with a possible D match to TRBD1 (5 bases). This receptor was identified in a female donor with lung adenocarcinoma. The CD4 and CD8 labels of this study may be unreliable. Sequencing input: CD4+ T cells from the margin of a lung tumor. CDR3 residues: CASSAAIRGVDQPQHF. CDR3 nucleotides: TGTGCCAGCAGTGCGGCTATCCGGGGGGTTGATCAGCCCCAGCATTTT.